A single sample is the source of the 21 T cell receptor beta chains below, sequenced in a study of T cells in Graves' hyperthyroidism and ophthalmopathy. Amplified TCR beta CDR3 regions came from RNA transcripts. HTBI primers were the set used in a first-round RT-PCR of the TCR CDR3. TCRdb itself ran the multiplex PCR reads through MiXCR, one entry per CDR3 protein. Of more than 500,000 distinct CDR3 sequences listed, 40% to 55% are singletons. Material for sequencing was peripheral blood or thyroid tissue (not recorded which). Every receptor here comes from an adult woman with Graves' disease, either hyperthyroidism or ophthalmopathy (not recorded which).

DNA of the CDR3: TGCAGCGTTGACGAGCCGAACCAAGAGACCCAGTACTTC. The encoded protein is CSVDEPNQETQYF. The J gene is TRBJ2-5, the V gene TRBV29-1; no definite D call. V was pared by 3 bases and J by 0 bases, with 8 bases between. The CDR3 loop spans 13 amino acids. From germline, CDR1 is SQVTM and CDR2 ANQGSEA.

This clonotype was recorded a few times. The chain employs TRBV30 and TRBJ1-3, with D uncertain. The germline V gene encodes CDR1 GTSNPN and CDR2 SVGIG (reference sequence). V was pared by 0 bases and J by 4 bases, with 7 bases between. CDR3 size: 13 residues. The CDR3 spells CAWSVKGGNTIYF. Written as DNA, the CDR3 is TGTGCCTGGAGTGTAAAAGGGGGAAACACCATATATTTT.

V usage is TRBV19 and J usage is TRBJ1-1, with 9 bases that match TRBD1. This CDR3 has 14 amino acids. CDR1 and CDR2 from the germline V gene are LNHDA and SQIVND (reference sequence). V gave up 5 bases and J gave up 5 bases; unmatched junction bases: 6. Here the CDR3 reads CASSPGQGPTEAFF. The CDR3 nucleotides are TGTGCCAGTAGTCCGGGACAGGGACCGACTGAAGCTTTCTTT.

The rearrangement uses TRBV18 and TRBJ2-5; D not resolved. The CDR3 totals 13 residues. In germline, CDR1 is KGHSH, CDR2 LQKENI. V lost 3 bases and J lost 4, with 9 bases in between. CDR3 sequence (DNA): TGTGCCAGCTCACCGACGGCAGGAGAGACCCAGTACTTC. It yields the protein CASSPTAGETQYF. The variable domain in full, with the rest retrieved from reference TRBV18 and TRBJ2-5, is NAGVMQNPRHLVRRRGQEARLRCSPMKGHSHVYWYRQLPEEGLKFMVYLQKENIIDESGMPKERFSAEFPKEGPSILRIQQVVRGDSAAYFCASSPTAGETQYFGPGTRLLVL.

This clonotype was detected ten times or more. This rearrangement joins TRBV11-2 to TRBJ2-7; maybe TRBD1 (6 bases). CDR3 length equals 16 residues. CDR1 is SGHAT and CDR2 is FQNNGV in the germline V gene. V lost 0 bases to trimming and J lost 0 bases, with 12 bases between them. The CDR3 region has the DNA TGTGCCAGCAGCTTAGATCTTGTGGGGGCCTCCTACGAGCAGTACTTC. It specifies CASSLDLVGASYEQYF.

The chain couples TRBV7-6 to TRBJ1-5, with a tentative D call TRBD1 (6 bases). V was cut by 4 bases and J by 8 bases, with 12 bases left in between. Germline V gene sequence: CDR1 SGHVS, CDR2 FNYEAQ. The CDR3 runs 13 residues. Written as DNA, the CDR3 is TGTGCCAGCAGCTCCCGCAGGGGTAAGCCCCAGCATTTT. This encodes CASSSRRGKPQHF. Looking up the rest from reference TRBV7-6 and TRBJ1-5 gives the full variable domain: GAGVSQSPRYKVTKRGQDVALRCDPISGHVSLYWYRQALGQGPEFLTYFNYEAQQDKSGLPNDRFSAERPEGSISTLTIQRTEQRDSAMYRCASSSRRGKPQHFGDGTRLSIL.

Many counts were recorded for this clonotype. The chain employs TRBV7-3 and TRBJ2-2; maybe TRBD1 (6 bases). The CDR3 sequence is 15 residues long. V lost 3 bases, J lost 1 base, and 9 bases lay in between. The germline V gene has CDR1 SGHTA and CDR2 FQGTGA. The CDR3 region has the DNA TGTGCCAGCAGCTTCGCGGACAGGAACACCGGGGAGCTGTTTTTT. Amino acids: CASSFADRNTGELFF.

In this sample, this clonotype turned up a few times. V is TRBV2 and J is TRBJ1-5, with a possible D match to TRBD1 (6 bases). The germline V and J ends were trimmed by 8 bases and 3 bases, with 17 bases remaining between them. CDR3 size: 15 residues. From germline, CDR1 is SNHLY and CDR2 FYNNEI. Written as DNA, the CDR3 is TGTGCCAGCCGCTCCGGGGGCCCATCCAATCAGCCCCAGCATTTT. Protein: CASRSGGPSNQPQHF.

The chain combines TRBV15 with TRBJ1-5; D not certain. CDR3 size: 16 residues. Germline V CDR1 and CDR2: LNHNV, YYDKDF (reference sequence). Trimming took 1 base from V and 1 from J, leaving 11 bases between them. The CDR3 DNA follows: TGTGCCACCAGCAGAGCTCCTTTTGGGAGCAATCAGCCCCAGCATTTT. Amino acid sequence: CATSRAPFGSNQPQHF.

The chain is built from TRBV7-9 and TRBJ2-5; D call uncertain. In germline, CDR1 is SEHNR, CDR2 FQNEAQ (reference sequence). Trimming cost V 1 base and J 5 bases, with 14 bases left between them. This CDR3 is built from 15 residues. CDR3 loop: CASSLEEDQGETQYF. The CDR3 DNA reads as TGTGCCAGCAGCTTAGAAGAGGACCAAGGGGAGACCCAGTACTTC. Looking up the rest from reference TRBV7-9 and TRBJ2-5 gives the full variable domain: DTGVSQNPRHKITKRGQNVTFRCDPISEHNRLYWYRQTLGQGPEFLTYFQNEAQLEKSRLLSDRFSAERPKGSFSTLEIQRTEQGDSAMYLCASSLEEDQGETQYFGPGTRLLVL.

In this sample, this clonotype turned up many times. The V call is TRBV7-9, the J call TRBJ1-4; tentatively, D is TRBD1 (5 bases). CDR3 size: 16 residues. Trimming shortened V by 5 bases and J by 6 bases, and 19 bases separated the two germline ends. Germline V lookup: CDR1 SEHNR, CDR2 FQNEAQ (reference sequence). DNA of the CDR3: TGTGCCAGCAGCGCCCCAAGAGGGGCCCGCGATGAAAAACTGTTTTTT. It yields the protein CASSAPRGARDEKLFF.

This clonotype came up many times. The chain joins TRBV3-1 to TRBJ1-1, with unresolved D. Between the trimmed V and J ends, which lost 3 bases and 3 bases, there was a span of 5 bases. The CDR3 is made up of 12 amino acids. CDR1 and CDR2 (germline): LGHDT, YNNKEL (reference sequence). CDR3 nucleotide sequence: TGTGCCAGCAGCCAGTTGGACACTGAAGCTTTCTTT. Protein: CASSQLDTEAFF.

The chain carries TRBV7-2 and TRBJ2-7; 8 positions match TRBD1. Germline V gene data show CDR1 as SGHTA and CDR2 as FQGNSA. V trimming: 5 bases; J trimming: 5 bases; junction bases outside the gene matches: 8. CDR3 size: 14 residues. The CDR3 coding sequence is TGTGCCAGCAGCCACGGGACAGGACCGGACGAGCAGTACTTC. This codes for CASSHGTGPDEQYF.

V gene TRBV9 combines with J gene TRBJ1-1, with D possibly matching TRBD1 (5 bases). Germline lookup yields CDR1 SGDLS and CDR2 YYNGEE. Trimming cost V 0 bases and J 5 bases, with 14 bases left between them. The CDR3 contains 15 residues. CDR3 coding DNA: TGTGCCAGCAGCGTAGAAGGAGGGGAAGATACTGAAGCTTTCTTT. As protein: CASSVEGGEDTEAFF.

This clonotype was seen a few times. CDR3 DNA: TGTGCCAGCACCCAGTTGGGGGCAGACGAGCAGTACTTC. This encodes CASTQLGADEQYF. The chain uses TRBV28 and TRBJ2-7, with D perhaps TRBD1 (6 bases). In germline, CDR1 is MDHEN, CDR2 SYDVKM. The CDR3 is made up of 13 amino acids. V shed 7 bases and J shed 5 bases, with 15 bases lying between them.

This clonotype has at least ten counts. The J gene is TRBJ1-3, the V gene TRBV29-1; D is unclear. The CDR3 is 14 residues long. Trimming removed 2 bases from V and 0 bases from J, with 8 bases in between. Looked up from germline, CDR1 is SQVTM and CDR2 is ANQGSEA. The CDR3 nucleotides are TGCAGCGTTGAAAGGCCTAACTCTGGAAACACCATATATTTT. Residues: CSVERPNSGNTIYF.

This clonotype was observed many times. For the CDR3, the DNA is TGTGCCAGCAGCTTAGTAGTGGGTTTCGGGACCCAGTACTTC. Translated, it gives CASSLVVGFGTQYF. The V and J genes are TRBV7-6 and TRBJ2-5, with D uncertain. The CDR3 extends over 14 amino acids. In germline, CDR1 is SGHVS, CDR2 FNYEAQ. Deletions cut 1 base from V and 7 bases from J, with 13 bases between. The whole variable domain, remainder taken from reference TRBV7-6 and TRBJ2-5, is GAGVSQSPRYKVTKRGQDVALRCDPISGHVSLYWYRQALGQGPEFLTYFNYEAQQDKSGLPNDRFSAERPEGSISTLTIQRTEQRDSAMYRCASSLVVGFGTQYFGPGTRLLVL.

The genes are TRBV10-3 and TRBJ1-2, with D possibly matching TRBD1 (5 bases). Looked up from germline, CDR1 is ENHRY and CDR2 is SYGVKD. V shed 5 bases and J shed 8 bases, with 30 bases lying between them. The length of the CDR3 is 18 residues. CDR3 amino acids: CAISSLWVDEPAGGGYTF. The CDR3 bases are TGTGCCATCAGTTCATTGTGGGTGGACGAGCCCGCTGGGGGGGGCTACACCTTC.

The chain couples TRBV7-6 to TRBJ2-7; 8 bases map to TRBD1. This CDR3 is 14 amino acids long. Trimming cost V 5 bases and J 4 bases; bases outside gene matches: 7. Germline lookup yields CDR1 SGHVS and CDR2 FNYEAQ. As DNA, the CDR3 is TGTGCCAGCAGCCGCCGGGACAGGTTGTACGAGCAGTACTTC. Its protein is CASSRRDRLYEQYF.

This clonotype came up many times. The rearrangement links TRBV5-1 to TRBJ2-2; D is ambiguous. CDR3 length: 13 amino acids. Germline CDR1 is SGHRS and CDR2 is YFSETQ. The ends were cut back, 7 bases at V and 3 bases at J, with 10 bases in the middle. The CDR3 bases are TGCGCCAGCGGTGACACTGACACCGGGGAGCTGTTTTTT. It is translated as CASGDTDTGELFF.

The chain carries TRBV2 and TRBJ2-6; no clear D gene. Germline lookup yields CDR1 SNHLY and CDR2 FYNNEI. V was clipped by 8 bases and J by 9 bases, with 8 bases between them. This CDR3 contains 11 residues. The chain's CDR3 is CASLDLNVLTF. The CDR3 region has the DNA TGTGCCAGCCTTGACCTCAACGTCCTGACTTTC.